This paragraph covers one T cell receptor (beta chain) sequence. The data belong to a study of blood T cell repertoires in COVID-19. About the research overall: Italy, Spain and the United States were the sources of the convalescent and acute COVID-19 samples. PBMCs, B-cell-depleted T cells, or T cells provided the cDNA or gDNA that made up the material.

Generated by immunoSEQ multiplex PCR, the TCRdb table keeps only in-frame clones and is missing some. The sample contains 150,000 or so clones, 75% to 90% of which appear only once. CDR3 length: 13 amino acids. V lost 2 bases, J lost 6 bases, and 7 bases lay in between. Germline V gene data show CDR1 as SGHAT and CDR2 as FQNNGV. Sequenced material: peripheral blood. The TCR comes from a man aged 18 to 30 with COVID-19, enrolled during active disease. The gene calls are TRBV11-2 and TRBJ2-2; D remains ambiguous. DNA for the CDR3: TGTGCCAGCAGCTTATTAGCAGCCGGGGAGCTGTTTTTT. It yields the protein CASSLLAAGELFF.